This T cell receptor (beta chain) was observed in a study of T-cell reconstitution after alpha-beta-depleted transplantation in children. Study-level points and caveats: Surviving recipient T cells and thymic progenitors underlay high day-60 TCRbeta diversity in some patients. After one year, T-cell counts and TCRbeta diversity mostly came from new T cells. About two months after transplant, alpha-beta T cells reportedly came from several hundred expanded graft clones.

Of note for this clonotype: Its antigen is unknown. Mismatch with germline at one junction end may stem from a read error.

The TCRbeta library incorporated unique molecular identifiers. MiXCR, run by TCRdb on the PCR reads, gives a single entry per CDR3 protein. This table holds about 300,000 distinct CDR3 sequences, about a tenth found once. The CDR3 contains 16 residues. Germline loops: CDR1 SGHVS, CDR2 FNYEAQ. This sample comprised PBMCs, obtained before TCRalphabeta/CD19-depleted stem cell transplant. This chain uses TRBV7-6 with TRBJ2-1, with a tentative D call TRBD1 (5 bases). The clonotype comes from a boy younger than two with acute myeloid leukemia, due to receive a stem cell transplant. CDR3 in amino acids: CAGSPRQGLSYNEQFF. The CDR3, as DNA: TGTGCCGGCAGCCCACGGCAGGGTCTTTCCTACAATGAGCAGTTCTTC.